Each of the 29 T cell receptor beta chains below was sequenced from the same sample in a study of cytomegalovirus exposure and HLA in healthy donors. With 60 Vbeta and 13 Jbeta primers, the PCR was carried out. Some clones are missing from TCRdb's copy, which holds only in-frame ones; the method was immunoSEQ multiplex PCR. The data hold 200,000 to 250,000 clones, with more than 80% observed a single time. The sequencing input was PBMCs. These receptors were obtained from a young man in good health and CMV-seronegative.

CDR3 bases: TGCGCCAGCAGTCAAGGTCCATCACTGACAGGGACTGGAAACACCATATATTTT. It encodes CASSQGPSLTGTGNTIYF. The V call is TRBV5-1, the J call TRBJ1-3, with 7 bases fitting TRBD1. The CDR3 has 18 amino acids. J gave up 2 bases and V 5 bases, and 16 bases lay outside the gene matches. The germline CDR1 and CDR2 sequences are SGHRS and YFSETQ.

The rearrangement links TRBV28 to TRBJ2-7; 8 bases map to TRBD1. CDR1 and CDR2 from the germline V gene are MDHEN and SYDVKM. The CDR3 loop spans 14 amino acids. With V trimmed by 5 bases and J by 3 bases, 6 bases remained unmatched. The CDR3 sequence is CASSLTGTGYEQYF. The CDR3 nucleotides read TGTGCCAGCAGTCTGACCGGGACAGGCTACGAGCAGTACTTC.

The chain links TRBV19 to TRBJ1-6; maybe TRBD1 (5 bases). Trimming pared 5 bases from V and 0 bases from J, leaving 8 bases between. Germline lookup yields CDR1 LNHDA and CDR2 SQIVND (reference sequence). This CDR3 region has 15 residues. CDR3 in amino acids: CASSGGDSYNSPLHF. The CDR3 region has the DNA TGTGCCAGTAGTGGGGGGGACTCCTATAATTCACCCCTCCACTTT.

The chain joins TRBV6-5 to TRBJ2-1, with 8 bases lining up with TRBD2. CDR1 MNHEY and CDR2 SVGAGI come from the germline V gene. The CDR3 sequence is 14 residues long. J was trimmed by 4 bases and V by 7 bases; bases with no gene match: 6. Here the CDR3 reads CASKPGGDYNEQFF. CDR3 bases: TGTGCCAGCAAACCCGGGGGGGATTACAATGAGCAGTTCTTC.

The chain carries TRBV13 and TRBJ2-7, with 8 bases matching TRBD1. Germline CDR1 reads PRHDT; CDR2 reads FYEKMQ (reference sequence). The J segment lost 6 bases and the V segment lost 0 bases, leaving 7 bases of the junction unmatched. This CDR3 is built from 15 residues. The CDR3 reads CASSLGTGQGIEQYF. CDR3 bases: TGTGCCAGCAGCTTAGGTACCGGACAGGGTATCGAGCAGTACTTC.

This chain links TRBV7-8 with TRBJ1-6; TRBD1 agrees at 12 bases. The CDR3 contains 20 residues. V lost 1 base, J lost 3 bases, and 10 bases stayed unmatched. Germline assignment: CDR1 SGHVS and CDR2 FQNEAQ. CDR3 nucleotide sequence: TGTGCCAGCAGCTTAGGGCCGGGACAGGGGGCCGGTAACTATAATTCACCCCTCCACTTT. Translated, it gives CASSLGPGQGAGNYNSPLHF.

The chain combines TRBV28 with TRBJ2-7, with 10 bases fitting TRBD1. V trimming: 5 bases; J trimming: 4 bases; junction bases outside the gene matches: 5. Germline lookup yields CDR1 MDHEN and CDR2 SYDVKM. This CDR3 contains 14 residues. The CDR3 region has the DNA TGTGCCAGCAGTCCGTGGACAGGGGGGTACGAGCAGTACTTC. Translating gives CASSPWTGGYEQYF.

The chain is built from TRBV28 and TRBJ1-2, with TRBD1 as a possible D gene (5 bases). V was pared by 3 bases and J by 10 bases, with 9 bases between. The CDR3 loop spans 11 amino acids. CDR1 and CDR2 (germline): MDHEN, SYDVKM. CDR3 loop: CASSLGTAYTF. CDR3 in DNA: TGTGCCAGCAGTTTGGGGACTGCCTACACCTTC.

J is TRBJ2-1 and V is TRBV11-2; TRBD2 aligns across 14 bases. V lost 0 bases to trimming and J lost 12 bases; unmatched junction nucleotides: 7. The CDR3 sequence is 16 residues long. The germline V gene has CDR1 SGHAT and CDR2 FQNNGV. This CDR3 reads CASSLDRRLAGGPQFF. In DNA, the CDR3 is TGTGCCAGCAGCTTAGACCGACGACTAGCGGGGGGGCCGCAGTTCTTC. The full variable domain, in which reference TRBV11-2 and TRBJ2-1 provide the parts outside the CDR3, is EAGVAQSPRYKIIEKRQSVAFWCNPISGHATLYWYQQILGQGPKLLIQFQNNGVVDDSQLPKDRFSAERLKGVDSTLKIQPAKLEDSAVYLCASSLDRRLAGGPQFFGPGTRLTVL.

The V and J genes are TRBV19 and TRBJ2-5; maybe TRBD1 (8 bases). CDR1 and CDR2 from the germline V gene are LNHDA and SQIVND (reference sequence). The CDR3 covers 15 residues. The V gene lost 2 bases and the J gene lost 2 bases, with 12 bases spanning the gap. CDR3 residues: CASSITGGDQETQYF. The CDR3 nucleotides read TGTGCCAGTAGTATAACAGGGGGGGATCAAGAGACCCAGTACTTC. The full variable domain, its missing parts supplied by reference TRBV19 and TRBJ2-5, is DGGITQSPKYLFRKEGQNVTLSCEQNLNHDAMYWYRQDPGQGLRLIYYSQIVNDFQKGDIAEGYSVSREKKESFPLTVTSAQKNPTAFYLCASSITGGDQETQYFGPGTRLLVL.

The gene calls are TRBV4-1 and TRBJ2-3, with TRBD2 matching 8 bases. After removal of 7 bases from V and 3 bases from J, the junction contained 9 bases not matched to a gene. This CDR3 is 15 amino acids long. The germline V gene encodes CDR1 MGHRA and CDR2 YSYEKL. The CDR3 DNA reads as TGCGCCAGCACGCCCCGGGGGGGCATAACAGATACGCAGTATTTT. Amino acids: CASTPRGGITDTQYF.

As for this clone: Other DNA sequences of this sample code for an identical CDR3. The chain carries TRBV9 and TRBJ2-3; TRBD2 aligns across 8 bases. Germline V gene data show CDR1 as SGDLS and CDR2 as YYNGEE. V dropped 2 bases and J dropped 2; count of bases not matched to a gene: 4. The CDR3 extends over 15 amino acids. CDR3 sequence (DNA): TGTGCCAGCAGCGTTAGCGGGGTTTCCACAGATACGCAGTATTTT. Translated: CASSVSGVSTDTQYF.

This clone was seen only a few times. The rearrangement uses TRBV29-1 and TRBJ2-7, with a possible D match to TRBD1 (6 bases). Trimming removed 0 bases at V and 2 bases at J, with 11 bases between. The length of the CDR3 is 14 residues. Looked up from germline, CDR1 is SQVTM and CDR2 is ANQGSEA. CDR3 protein: CSVEDPDSPYEQYF. DNA of the CDR3: TGCAGCGTTGAAGACCCGGACAGTCCCTACGAGCAGTACTTC.

The chain carries TRBV4-1 and TRBJ2-6; 7 positions agree with TRBD2. This CDR3 contains 15 residues. Germline lookup yields CDR1 MGHRA and CDR2 YSYEKL. Trimming at V came to 4 bases and at J to 2 bases, leaving 2 bases not matched to a gene. The CDR3 DNA sequence: TGCGCCAGCAGCCTGGCGGGAGCTGGGGCCAACGTCCTGACTTTC. Amino acid sequence: CASSLAGAGANVLTF.

In DNA form, the CDR3 reads TGTGCCAGCAGCTTAGGGACAGGCCCTTTGCATTTT. Translating it yields CASSLGTGPLHF. J is TRBJ1-5 and V is TRBV7-8, with 7 positions matching TRBD1. CDR3 length equals 12 residues. Trimming removed 1 base from V and 15 bases from J; junction bases left unmatched: 6. CDR1 and CDR2 from the germline V gene are SGHVS and FQNEAQ.

A single count supports this clone. V gene TRBV4-2 combines with J gene TRBJ2-3, with D perhaps TRBD2 (5 bases). The germline V gene encodes CDR1 LGHNA and CDR2 YNFKEQ. V lost 4 bases and J 0 bases, leaving 17 bases between the germline ends. CDR3 length equals 17 residues. This chain's CDR3 is CASSRVERTQSTDTQYF. The CDR3 bases are TGTGCCAGCAGCCGGGTAGAGCGGACCCAGAGCACAGATACGCAGTATTTT.

This sequence joins TRBV16 and TRBJ1-1, with 8 bases that match TRBD1. The V and J ends lost 5 bases and 4 bases, in that order; junction bases with no gene match: 9. CDR1 and CDR2 from the germline V gene are KGHSY and FQNENV. The CDR3 runs 15 residues. CDR3 region: CASSAATGDLTEAFF. The CDR3 nucleotides read TGTGCCAGCAGCGCCGCGACAGGGGACCTCACTGAAGCTTTCTTT. Looking up the rest from reference TRBV16 and TRBJ1-1 gives the full variable domain: GEEVAQTPKHLVRGEGQKAKLYCAPIKGHSYVFWYQQVLKNEFKFLISFQNENVFDETGMPKERFSAKCLPNSPCSLEIQATKLEDSAVYFCASSAATGDLTEAFFGQGTRLTVV.

The chain links TRBV10-3 to TRBJ1-5, with no clear D. Germline V gene sequence: CDR1 ENHRY, CDR2 SYGVKD. The CDR3 spans 13 residues. The V end was cut by 2 bases, the J end by 4 bases, with 6 bases between. The CDR3 bases are TGTGCCATCAGTGAGGTCAGTAATCAGCCCCAGCATTTT. It specifies CAISEVSNQPQHF.

The chain has TRBV28 and TRBJ1-3, with 9 bases matching TRBD1. Germline V CDR1 and CDR2: MDHEN, SYDVKM. The CDR3 has 16 amino acids. V trimming: 6 bases; J trimming: 2 bases; junction bases outside the gene matches: 8. The CDR3 nucleotides are TGTGCCAGCAGCCGCCTGACAGGGGGAACTGGAAACACCATATATTTT. Protein product: CASSRLTGGTGNTIYF.

The chain uses TRBV15 and TRBJ1-2; D is possibly TRBD1 (6 bases). Trimming shortened V by 2 bases and J by 2 bases, and 12 bases separated the two germline ends. This CDR3 has 15 residues. Germline V CDR1 and CDR2: LNHNV, YYDKDF (reference sequence). CDR3 nucleotide sequence: TGTGCCACCAGCAGAAGCACAGGGCGCAACTATGGCTACACCTTC. This codes for CATSRSTGRNYGYTF.

The chain recombines TRBV18 with TRBJ1-2, with D perhaps TRBD1 (6 bases). The germline V and J ends were trimmed by 3 bases and 4 bases, with 12 bases remaining between them. The germline gives CDR1 KGHSH, CDR2 LQKENI. This CDR3 comprises 14 residues. In DNA, the CDR3 is TGTGCCAGCTCACCTGGGGGCGGATTCTATGGCTACACCTTC. Translation gives CASSPGGGFYGYTF.

The chain employs TRBV30 and TRBJ1-5; a possible D gene is TRBD1 (6 bases). Per germline, CDR1 GTSNPN and CDR2 SVGIG (reference sequence). The CDR3 consists of 15 residues. V shed 2 bases and J shed 1 base, with 12 bases lying between them. Written as DNA, the CDR3 is TGTGCCTGGAGTCAGGGGAATTTGAGCAATCAGCCCCAGCATTTT. Its protein product is CAWSQGNLSNQPQHF.

The V call is TRBV6-5, the J call TRBJ1-6, with TRBD1 identical over 11 bases. The CDR3 length is 16 residues. Per germline, CDR1 MNHEY and CDR2 SVGAGI. The ends lost 2 bases at V and 3 bases at J; junction bases unmatched: 0. The CDR3 DNA reads as TGTGCCAGCAGTTACGGGACAGGGGGCTATAATTCACCCCTCCACTTT. Translating gives CASSYGTGGYNSPLHF.

The gene calls are TRBV7-2 and TRBJ2-2; D may be TRBD2 (5 bases). Germline-derived CDR1 and CDR2 are SGHTA and FQGNSA. Trimming took off 5 bases at V and 2 bases at J, with 18 bases between the two ends. The CDR3 spans 17 residues. The CDR3 DNA reads TGTGCCAGCAGCCCGATCCGGGGAGATCGTAACACCGGGGAGCTGTTTTTT. Its translation: CASSPIRGDRNTGELFF.

The J gene is TRBJ2-5, the V gene TRBV9, with TRBD2 matching over 14 bases. The CDR3 covers 18 residues. The germline V gene encodes CDR1 SGDLS and CDR2 YYNGEE. V lost 0 bases, J lost 4 bases, and 8 bases stayed unmatched. DNA for the CDR3: TGTGCCAGCAGCGTAGGGACTAGCGGGGGGTTCACAAGAGAGACCCAGTACTTC. Protein product: CASSVGTSGGFTRETQYF. The entire variable domain, with the rest obtained from reference TRBV9 and TRBJ2-5, is as follows: DSGVTQTPKHLITATGQRVTLRCSPRSGDLSVYWYQQSLDQGLQFLIQYYNGEERAKGNILERFSAQQFPDLHSELNLSSLELGDSALYFCASSVGTSGGFTRETQYFGPGTRLLVL.

V gene TRBV2 combines with J gene TRBJ1-2; 8 bases map to TRBD1. The CDR3 totals 14 residues. After removal of 8 bases from V and 6 bases from J, the junction contained 11 bases not matched to a gene. Germline CDR1 is SNHLY and CDR2 is FYNNEI. The chain's CDR3 is CASAPGQDLDGYTF. Written as DNA, the CDR3 is TGTGCCAGCGCCCCGGGACAGGATTTAGATGGCTACACCTTC.

V and J are TRBV28 and TRBJ2-7; 9 bases align to TRBD1. With V trimmed by 8 bases and J by 3 bases, 11 bases remained unmatched. This CDR3 is 15 amino acids long. CDR1 and CDR2 from the germline V gene are MDHEN and SYDVKM. The CDR3 DNA sequence: TGTGCCAGCGGGACCTCCGGGACAGGGCGCTACGAGCAGTACTTC. Its translation: CASGTSGTGRYEQYF.

J is TRBJ2-7 and V is TRBV28; D is perhaps TRBD1 (5 bases). The V gene's germline CDR1 is MDHEN and CDR2 SYDVKM. The CDR3 totals 14 residues. Trimming removed 3 bases at V and 4 bases at J, with 13 bases between. CDR3 DNA sequence: TGTGCCAGCAGTTTTTCAGGGTCGCGTTACGAGCAGTACTTC. Its protein product is CASSFSGSRYEQYF.

This chain joins TRBV7-2 and TRBJ2-5, with a possible D match to TRBD2 (6 bases). The germline V and J ends were trimmed by 1 base and 7 bases, with 13 bases remaining between them. The CDR3 runs to 14 residues. Per the germline V gene, CDR1 is SGHTA and CDR2 is FQGNSA. CDR3 region: CASSLGQGAGTQYF. The DNA for the CDR3 is TGTGCCAGCAGCTTAGGTCAGGGAGCGGGGACCCAGTACTTC.